The next 6 T cell receptor beta chains were all read from a single sample in a study of T cells in Graves' hyperthyroidism and ophthalmopathy. Amplified regions were TCR beta CDR3 sequences from RNA transcripts. RT-PCR in the first round (using the HTBI primer set) targeted the TCR CDR3. TCRdb analysed the multiplex PCR reads with MiXCR anew, one entry per CDR3 protein. Among more than 550,000 distinct CDR3 sequences listed, about 45% were seen once. The sample taken for sequencing was peripheral blood or thyroid tissue (not recorded which). These receptors all come from an adult man with Graves' disease, either hyperthyroidism or ophthalmopathy (not recorded which).

V usage is TRBV20-1 and J usage is TRBJ1-1; D perhaps matches TRBD1 (5 bases). The CDR3 has 14 amino acids. The V and J ends lost 2 bases and 5 bases respectively, with 15 bases between them. The germline gives CDR1 DFQATT, CDR2 SNEGSKA (reference sequence). This chain's CDR3 is CSARTVPRGTEAFF. CDR3 bases: TGCAGTGCTAGAACAGTCCCGCGGGGGACTGAAGCTTTCTTT.

Note on this clonotype: A read error may account for a junction end that differs from germline. This chain joins TRBV12-3 or TRBV12-4 and TRBJ1-3; D uncertain. CDR3 length: 14 residues. The CDR3 sequence is CASASGSPGDTIYF. The DNA of the CDR3 is TGTGCCAGCGCCTCCGGGTCCCCTGGAGACACCATATATTTT.

Written as DNA, the CDR3 is TGTGCCAGCAGCCTACCGGGACAGCCCTACGAGCATTTT. Protein product: CASSLPGQPYEHF. The chain carries TRBV5-8 and TRBJ1-5; 7 nucleotides align to TRBD1. V lost 4 bases to trimming and J lost 14 bases; unmatched junction nucleotides: 12. CDR3 length equals 13 residues. The germline CDR1 and CDR2 sequences are SGHTS and YDEGEE. Full variable domain (remainder filled in from reference TRBV5-8 and TRBJ1-5): EAGVTQSPTHLIKTRGQQATLRCSPISGHTSVYWYQQALGLGLQFLLWYDEGEERNRGNFPPRFSGRQFPNYSSELNVNALELEDSALYLCASSLPGQPYEHFGDGTRLSIL.

J is TRBJ2-2 and V is TRBV20-1, with TRBD2 matching over 8 bases. CDR3 length: 15 residues. V lost 3 bases, J lost 2 bases, and 5 bases stayed unmatched. Germline V CDR1 and CDR2: DFQATT, SNEGSKA (reference sequence). The DNA for the CDR3 is TGCAGTGCTAGGAGGCGGGGGGCTAACACCGGGGAGCTGTTTTTT. It codes for CSARRRGANTGELFF.

This clonotype has a count of ten or more. Here the CDR3 DNA reads TGTGCCAGCAGTGAAACAGGGGGTAATCAGCCCCAGCATTTT. Translating it yields CASSETGGNQPQHF. The chain has TRBV2 and TRBJ1-5, with 8 bases aligning to TRBD1. Germline loops: CDR1 SNHLY, CDR2 FYNNEI. This CDR3 has 14 residues. The trim removed 2 bases at V and 4 bases at J, leaving 1 base unmatched.

The chain couples TRBV6-1 to TRBJ1-1, with 7 bases aligning to TRBD1. The length of the CDR3 is 14 residues. The germline V gene encodes CDR1 MNHNS and CDR2 SASEGT. Unmatched junction bases numbered 4, after V lost 5 bases and J lost 1 base. CDR3 sequence: CASSRQGWNTEAFF. Written as DNA, the CDR3 is TGTGCCAGCAGTCGACAGGGTTGGAACACTGAAGCTTTCTTT.